The 32 T cell receptor beta chains below come from one sample, sequenced in a study of cytomegalovirus exposure and HLA in healthy donors. Primers for the PCR totalled 60 Vbeta and 13 Jbeta. The data were produced by immunoSEQ multiplex PCR, yet TCRdb's version contains in-frame clones alone and is incomplete. The sample includes 85,000 to 120,000 clones, around 60% seen only once; the top ten take 4.5% to 5%. Material for sequencing was PBMCs. These TCRs come from a human donor in good health.

This chain connects TRBV5-5 to TRBJ2-5; possible D gene TRBD2, 5 bases. The CDR3 consists of 12 residues. Trimming took off 5 bases at V and 5 bases at J, with 10 bases between the two ends. The V gene's germline CDR1 is SGHKS and CDR2 YYEKEE (reference sequence). In DNA form, the CDR3 reads TGTGCCAGCAGTGAGAGAGGGGAGACCCAGTACTTC. It codes for CASSERGETQYF.

The chain combines TRBV29-1 with TRBJ2-1, with 9 bases fitting TRBD1. This CDR3 is 15 amino acids long. CDR1 is SQVTM, CDR2 ANQGSEA, per germline. The J segment lost 3 bases and the V segment lost 6 bases, leaving 9 bases of the junction unmatched. CDR3 region: CSVSGVTGGYNEQFF. CDR3 coding DNA: TGCAGCGTCTCCGGTGTGACAGGGGGCTACAATGAGCAGTTCTTC.

The rearrangement joins TRBV7-6 to TRBJ2-5; possible D gene TRBD2, 7 bases. The J call is in doubt because the DNA end fits TRBJ2-7 better. CDR1 is SGHVS, CDR2 FNYEAQ, per germline. The CDR3 totals 15 residues. The chain's CDR3 is CASSLEGGGAYEQYF. The CDR3 DNA reads TGTGCCAGCAGCTTAGAAGGAGGGGGGGCCTACGAGCAGTACTTC.

V and J are TRBV2 and TRBJ1-2; tentatively, D is TRBD1 (6 bases). V was trimmed by 0 bases and J by 7 bases, leaving 12 bases between them. CDR3 size: 14 residues. Germline V gene lookup returns CDR1 SNHLY and CDR2 FYNNEI. CDR3 sequence reads: CASSEALTGRGYTF. CDR3 nucleotide sequence: TGTGCCAGCAGTGAAGCGCTGACAGGACGTGGCTACACCTTC.

This chain links TRBV29-1 with TRBJ2-7; weak D call: TRBD2 (5 bases). Trimming pared 2 bases from V and 2 bases from J, leaving 10 bases between. This CDR3 contains 13 residues. The V gene's germline CDR1 is SQVTM and CDR2 ANQGSEA. CDR3 protein: CSVESGPPYEQYF. In nucleotides, the CDR3 is TGCAGCGTTGAAAGCGGACCCCCCTACGAGCAGTACTTC.

The sample holds a few counts of this clone. The V gene is TRBV7-9, the J gene TRBJ2-7; possibly TRBD1 for D (5 bases). Germline CDR1 reads SEHNR; CDR2 reads FQNEAQ (reference sequence). V dropped 1 base and J dropped 5 bases, with 6 bases sitting between them. This CDR3 is built from 12 residues. The CDR3 spells CASSLEGNEQYF. The CDR3 DNA is TGTGCCAGCAGCTTAGAGGGGAACGAGCAGTACTTC.

The gene calls are TRBV10-3 and TRBJ2-7; possibly TRBD2 for D (6 bases). This CDR3 has 12 residues. Germline loops: CDR1 ENHRY, CDR2 SYGVKD. Trimming took 10 bases from V and 5 from J, leaving 15 bases between them. The CDR3 DNA is TGTGCCACGGGCGGAGGGAGCGACGAGCAGTACTTC. It codes for CATGGGSDEQYF.

J is TRBJ2-1 and V is TRBV5-1; TRBD2 might be the D (5 bases). V gave up 2 bases and J gave up 7 bases, with 7 bases separating them. Germline values: CDR1 SGHRS, CDR2 YFSETQ. This CDR3 comprises 12 residues. As DNA, the CDR3 is TGCGCCAGCAGCTTTCGAGGGAATGAGCAGTTCTTC. Protein product: CASSFRGNEQFF. Drawing the rest from reference TRBV5-1 and TRBJ2-1, the complete variable domain is KAGVTQTPRYLIKTRGQQVTLSCSPISGHRSVSWYQQTPGQGLQFLFEYFSETQRNKGNFPGRFSGRQFSNSRSEMNVSTLELGDSALYLCASSFRGNEQFFGPGTRLTVL.

The chain employs TRBV16 and TRBJ2-5; TRBD1 agrees at 11 bases. CDR1 is KGHSY, CDR2 FQNENV, per germline. The ends lost 2 bases at V and 3 bases at J; junction bases unmatched: 2. This CDR3 has 15 amino acids. CDR3 loop: CASSQTGQGEETQYF. CDR3 in DNA: TGTGCCAGCAGCCAAACGGGACAGGGGGAAGAGACCCAGTACTTC.

For the CDR3, the DNA is TGCGCCAGCAGGGATAGCGGGAGTTACGAGCAGTACTTC. Translation: CASRDSGSYEQYF. V and J are TRBV5-1 and TRBJ2-7; 9 bases line up with TRBD2. Germline CDR1 is SGHRS and CDR2 is YFSETQ. The V segment lost 5 bases and the J segment 4 bases; nucleotides outside the gene matches: 4. This CDR3 is built from 13 residues.

This chain links TRBV11-2 with TRBJ2-1; perhaps TRBD2 as D (6 bases). The CDR3 has 17 amino acids. Trimming shortened V by 3 bases and J by 0 bases, and 15 bases separated the two germline ends. CDR1 SGHAT and CDR2 FQNNGV come from the germline V gene. The CDR3 loop is CASSLFSGAPSYNEQFF. CDR3 in DNA: TGTGCCAGCAGCTTGTTCTCGGGAGCCCCCTCCTACAATGAGCAGTTCTTC.

The rearrangement joins TRBV5-6 to TRBJ1-2; possibly TRBD1 for D (5 bases). Germline V gene data show CDR1 as SGHDT and CDR2 as YYEEEE. The length of the CDR3 is 14 residues. With 2 bases removed from V and 2 bases from J, the gap between germline ends came to 10 bases. CDR3 nucleotide sequence: TGTGCCAGCAGCTTCGGGGGACCGAACTATGGCTACACCTTC. Residues: CASSFGGPNYGYTF.

This chain connects TRBV18 to TRBJ2-1; 8 nucleotides align to TRBD2. The J segment lost 8 bases and the V segment lost 4 bases, leaving 4 bases of the junction unmatched. Germline lookup yields CDR1 KGHSH and CDR2 LQKENI. The CDR3 runs to 13 residues. CDR3 in amino acids: CASSRGLADEQFF. In DNA, the CDR3 is TGTGCCAGCTCACGAGGACTAGCCGATGAGCAGTTCTTC.

The chain links TRBV7-9 to TRBJ2-1; tentative D call: TRBD2 (6 bases). Germline values: CDR1 SEHNR, CDR2 FQNEAQ (reference sequence). The ends were cut back, 6 bases at V and 6 bases at J, with 12 bases in the middle. This CDR3 is 13 amino acids long. The CDR3 DNA is TGTGCCAGCAGGCCCCGGGACTCCAATGAGCAGTTCTTC. Its translation: CASRPRDSNEQFF.

The chain carries TRBV10-3 and TRBJ2-1; the D gene is possibly TRBD2 (6 bases). CDR1 and CDR2 (germline): ENHRY, SYGVKD. Trimming removed 5 bases at V and 9 bases at J, with 14 bases between. CDR3 length: 13 amino acids. CDR3 DNA sequence: TGTGCCATCAGTAATGCGGGATTGAGTGAGCAGTTCTTC. Translating gives CAISNAGLSEQFF.

The chain uses TRBV29-1 and TRBJ2-2; D is perhaps TRBD2 (6 bases). Trimming stripped 4 bases from V and 4 bases from J, with 10 bases between. The CDR3 contains 13 residues. Germline V gene data show CDR1 as SQVTM and CDR2 as ANQGSEA. This chain's CDR3 is CSVVLGGTGELFF. The CDR3 DNA sequence: TGCAGCGTTGTTTTGGGGGGCACCGGGGAGCTGTTTTTT.

This clone was detected a few times. J is TRBJ2-2 and V is TRBV7-2, with a possible D match to TRBD2 (5 bases). This CDR3 contains 18 residues. V lost 1 base to trimming and J lost 0 bases, with 15 bases between them. Per the germline V gene, CDR1 is SGHTA and CDR2 is FQGNSA. The CDR3 is CASSLDSGSGTNTGELFF. CDR3 nucleotides: TGTGCCAGCAGCTTAGATTCGGGGAGCGGCACGAACACCGGGGAGCTGTTTTTT.

The V call is TRBV30, the J call TRBJ1-5; no definite D call. The CDR3 is 13 residues long. Germline assignment: CDR1 GTSNPN and CDR2 SVGIG (reference sequence). Trimming cost V 0 bases and J 6 bases, with 9 bases left between them. CDR3 in DNA: TGTGCCTGGAGTGTATCTGGAGGTCAGCCCCAGCATTTT. This encodes CAWSVSGGQPQHF.

The gene calls are TRBV6-6 and TRBJ1-5; D is unclear. Germline V gene sequence: CDR1 MNHNY, CDR2 SVGAGI (reference sequence). V lost 2 bases to trimming and J lost 11 bases, with 16 bases between them. This CDR3 spans 14 amino acids. CDR3 coding DNA: TGTGCCAGCAGTTACGGGATGGGCGCGGGAACCCAGCATTTT. It translates to CASSYGMGAGTQHF.

The V call is TRBV4-2, the J call TRBJ2-6; the D gene is possibly TRBD2 (5 bases). The germline CDR1 and CDR2 sequences are LGHNA and YNFKEQ. The CDR3 length is 18 residues. The V end lost 5 bases, the J end lost 0 bases, and 17 bases lay between the germline ends. The CDR3 spells CASSGGGEQNSGANVLTF. In nucleotides, the CDR3 is TGTGCCAGCAGCGGAGGCGGAGAGCAAAACTCTGGGGCCAACGTCCTGACTTTC.

The rearrangement joins TRBV29-1 to TRBJ2-5; 13 nucleotides agree with TRBD2. TRBJ2-7 matches the DNA end more closely, so the J call is doubtful. Germline V lookup: CDR1 SQVTM, CDR2 ANQGSEA. CDR3 size: 14 residues. The DNA for the CDR3 is TGCAGCGTAATGGGACTAGCGGGGACCTACGAGCAGTACTTC. This gives the protein CSVMGLAGTYEQYF.

The chain recombines TRBV16 with TRBJ1-5; 7 bases agree with TRBD1. This CDR3 spans 13 amino acids. Germline V gene sequence: CDR1 KGHSY, CDR2 FQNENV. The V segment lost 5 bases and the J segment 4 bases; nucleotides outside the gene matches: 2. The CDR3: CASSGQENQPQHF. CDR3 sequence (DNA): TGTGCCAGCAGCGGACAGGAAAATCAGCCCCAGCATTTT.

The chain combines TRBV10-3 with TRBJ2-3; D is unresolved. This CDR3 contains 13 residues. V gave up 3 bases and J gave up 4 bases, with 8 bases separating them. The V gene's germline CDR1 is ENHRY and CDR2 SYGVKD. CDR3 in DNA: TGTGCCATCAGTGACGGAGAGTCAGATACGCAGTATTTT. It translates to CAISDGESDTQYF.

This clone was counted only a few times. The chain couples TRBV28 to TRBJ2-7; D might be TRBD2 (7 bases). Trimming stripped 6 bases from V and 2 bases from J, with 20 bases between. The germline V gene encodes CDR1 MDHEN and CDR2 SYDVKM. The CDR3 is 16 residues long. Written as DNA, the CDR3 is TGTGCCAGCAGCTTGCTGGGGGGGCAGGTCGCCTACGAGCAGTACTTC. It codes for CASSLLGGQVAYEQYF.

This chain joins TRBV4-1 and TRBJ2-6, with 11 bases that match TRBD1. Germline lookup yields CDR1 MGHRA and CDR2 YSYEKL. Losses at the gene ends were 7 bases for V and 0 bases for J; bases not matched to a gene: 11. The CDR3 covers 19 residues. CDR3 loop: CASMNRAGTGGSGANVLTF. The CDR3 DNA reads TGCGCCAGCATGAACAGAGCCGGGACAGGGGGCTCTGGGGCCAACGTCCTGACTTTC.

This clone was picked up a small number of times. The chain links TRBV11-2 to TRBJ2-7; TRBD2 aligns across 9 bases. The CDR3 runs 13 residues. Looked up from germline, CDR1 is SGHAT and CDR2 is FQNNGV. V lost 5 bases to trimming and J lost 3 bases; unmatched junction nucleotides: 2. CDR3 nucleotide sequence: TGTGCCAGCAGCCGGACTAGCGACTACGAGCAGTACTTC. This sequence encodes CASSRTSDYEQYF.

Here the CDR3 reads CASSLGQSNYGYTF. Here the CDR3 DNA reads TGTGCCAGCAGCTTGGGACAGTCTAACTATGGCTACACCTTC. This rearrangement joins TRBV7-9 to TRBJ1-2; TRBD1 matches 7 bases. V lost 3 bases to trimming and J lost 0 bases; unmatched junction nucleotides: 1. Germline V CDR1 and CDR2: SEHNR, FQNEAQ (reference sequence). The CDR3 contains 14 residues.

The chain employs TRBV19 and TRBJ2-1; the match to TRBD1 covers 11 bases. Germline trimming cut 7 bases from V and 6 bases from J; bases unmatched to any gene: 8. The CDR3 is made up of 15 amino acids. In germline, CDR1 is LNHDA, CDR2 SQIVND (reference sequence). The CDR3 sequence: CASTSGGTGGNEQFF. CDR3 DNA: TGTGCCAGTACCTCCGGGGGGACAGGGGGCAATGAGCAGTTCTTC.

This clone was recorded a few times. In DNA, the CDR3 is TGTGCCAGCAGCACCCGGACAGGGGGCATCTATGGCTACACCTTC. Translated, it gives CASSTRTGGIYGYTF. The genes are TRBV5-4 and TRBJ1-2, with 11 bases identical to TRBD1. The CDR3 covers 15 residues. The trim removed 4 bases at V and 4 bases at J, leaving 6 bases unmatched. The germline gives CDR1 SGHNT, CDR2 YYREEE (reference sequence).

This clone was observed a handful of times. The V and J genes are TRBV6-1 and TRBJ2-5, with 11 bases that match TRBD2. Per germline, CDR1 MNHNS and CDR2 SASEGT. V shed 4 bases and J 4 bases; nucleotides not matched to a gene: 8. CDR3 size: 16 residues. CDR3 loop: CASSAGTSGWGETQYF. The CDR3 DNA sequence: TGTGCCAGCAGTGCCGGGACTAGCGGATGGGGAGAGACCCAGTACTTC.

The V call is TRBV5-1, the J call TRBJ2-1, with TRBD2 identical over 8 bases. The CDR3 totals 16 residues. Looked up from germline, CDR1 is SGHRS and CDR2 is YFSETQ. V dropped 2 bases and J dropped 4; count of bases not matched to a gene: 8. DNA of the CDR3: TGCGCCAGCAGCTTAAAGCCGGGACTAGTGTACAATGAGCAGTTCTTC. Amino acid sequence: CASSLKPGLVYNEQFF.

V usage is TRBV5-1 and J usage is TRBJ2-1, with TRBD2 identical over 9 bases. This CDR3 region has 14 residues. The germline V gene encodes CDR1 SGHRS and CDR2 YFSETQ. Trimming took 6 bases from V and 9 from J; bases not matched to a gene: 10. The CDR3 DNA is TGCGCCAGCATCGGCGGGAGGGCTGGGGGTGAGCAGTTCTTC. This codes for CASIGGRAGGEQFF.